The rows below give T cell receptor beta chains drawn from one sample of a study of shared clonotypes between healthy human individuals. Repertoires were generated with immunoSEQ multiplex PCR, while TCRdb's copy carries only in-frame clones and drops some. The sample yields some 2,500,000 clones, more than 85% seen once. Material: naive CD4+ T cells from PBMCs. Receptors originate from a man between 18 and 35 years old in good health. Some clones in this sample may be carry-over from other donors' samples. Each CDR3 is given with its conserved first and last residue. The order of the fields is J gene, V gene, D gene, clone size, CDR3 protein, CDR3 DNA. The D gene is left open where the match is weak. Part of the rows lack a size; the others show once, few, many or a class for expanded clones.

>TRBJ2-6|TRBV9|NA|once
CASSRFSGANVLTF
TGTGCCAGCAGCCGCTTCTCTGGGGCCAACGTCCTGACTTTC
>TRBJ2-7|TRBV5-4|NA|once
CASSFGDAYEQYF
TGTGCCAGCAGCTTTGGGGACGCCTACGAGCAGTACTTC
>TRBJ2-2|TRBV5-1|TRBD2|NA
CASSLGLAGGPITGELFF
TGCGCCAGCAGCTTGGGGCTAGCGGGAGGGCCGATCACCGGGGAGCTGTTTTTT
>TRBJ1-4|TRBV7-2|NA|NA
CASSLAAGRTEKLFF
TGTGCCAGCAGCTTGGCGGCCGGCCGGACCGAAAAACTGTTTTTT
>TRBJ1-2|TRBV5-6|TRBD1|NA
CASSLGGQGGYGYTF
TGTGCCAGCAGCTTAGGTGGACAGGGAGGCTATGGCTACACCTTC
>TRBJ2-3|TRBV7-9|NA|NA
CASSWGTDTQYF
TGTGCCAGCAGCTGGGGGACAGATACGCAGTATTTT
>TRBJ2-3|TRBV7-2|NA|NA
CASSFGVDTQYF
TGTGCCAGCAGCTTTGGCGTGGATACGCAGTATTTT
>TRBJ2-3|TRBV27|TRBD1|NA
CASTESGTGFNTDTQYF
TGTGCCAGCACTGAGTCCGGGACAGGGTTTAACACAGATACGCAGTATTTT
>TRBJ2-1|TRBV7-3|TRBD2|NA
CASSLTSGTGEQFF
TGTGCCAGCAGCTTAACTAGCGGGACCGGTGAGCAGTTCTTC
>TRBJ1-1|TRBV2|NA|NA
CASTSDMNTEAFF
TGTGCCAGCACGAGTGACATGAACACTGAAGCTTTCTTT
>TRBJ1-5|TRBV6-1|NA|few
CASKGTQPQHF
TGTGCCAGTAAGGGGACTCAGCCCCAGCATTTT
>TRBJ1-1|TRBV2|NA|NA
CASSATGSVVNTEAFF
TGTGCCAGCAGTGCTACAGGTTCGGTGGTGAACACTGAAGCTTTCTTT
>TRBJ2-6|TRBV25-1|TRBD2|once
CASSTWTSGGVGANVLTF
TGTGCCAGCAGTACGTGGACTAGCGGAGGGGTAGGGGCCAACGTCCTGACTTTC
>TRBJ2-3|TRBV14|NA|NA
CASSQARPGTQYF
TGTGCCAGCAGCCAGGCGCGTCCCGGAACGCAGTATTTT
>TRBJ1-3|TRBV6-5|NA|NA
CASSYSYPSMGNTIYF
TGTGCCAGCAGTTACTCCTACCCATCGATGGGAAACACCATATATTTT
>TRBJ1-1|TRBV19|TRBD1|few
CASSASRTGSTSFAFF
TGTGCCAGTAGTGCCTCACGGACAGGCTCGACCTCCTTTGCTTTCTTT
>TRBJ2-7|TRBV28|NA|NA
CASSLVGEQYF
TGTGCCAGCAGCCTAGTTGGGGAGCAGTACTTC
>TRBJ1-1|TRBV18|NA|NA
CASSPLIQLEAFF
TGTGCCAGCTCACCACTCATACAGCTTGAAGCTTTCTTT
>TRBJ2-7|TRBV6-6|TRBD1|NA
CASSYQGATSYEQYF
TGTGCCAGCAGTTACCAGGGGGCAACCTCCTACGAGCAGTACTTC
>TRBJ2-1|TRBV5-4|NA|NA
CASSLGTGTYNEQFF
TGTGCCAGCAGCTTGGGGACGGGTACTTACAATGAGCAGTTCTTC
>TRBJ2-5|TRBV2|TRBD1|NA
CASSTDRGPETQYF
TGTGCCAGCAGTACCGACAGGGGGCCAGAGACCCAGTACTTC
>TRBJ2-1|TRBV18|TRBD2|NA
CASSGLAGELGEQFF
TGTGCCAGCTCAGGACTAGCGGGAGAACTCGGTGAGCAGTTCTTC
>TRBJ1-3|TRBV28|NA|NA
CASSLVGFGGNTIYF
TGTGCCAGCAGCCTAGTTGGGTTCGGTGGAAACACCATATATTTT
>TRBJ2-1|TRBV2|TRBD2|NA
CASSTGLAGVSYNEQFF
TGTGCCAGCAGTACGGGACTAGCGGGGGTTTCCTACAATGAGCAGTTCTTC
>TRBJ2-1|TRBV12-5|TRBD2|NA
CASGLVRGTSGRAFYNEQFF
TGTGCTAGTGGTTTGGTAAGGGGGACTAGCGGGAGGGCCTTCTACAATGAGCAGTTCTTC
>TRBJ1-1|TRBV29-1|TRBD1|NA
CSVETTGRTEAFF
TGCAGCGTTGAAACGACAGGGAGGACTGAAGCTTTCTTT
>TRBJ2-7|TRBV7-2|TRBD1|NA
CASSSGQGAIYEQYF
TGTGCCAGCAGCTCTGGACAGGGGGCAATATACGAGCAGTACTTC
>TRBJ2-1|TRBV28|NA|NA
CASSYLPSYNEQFF
TGTGCCAGCAGTTACTTGCCATCCTACAATGAGCAGTTCTTC
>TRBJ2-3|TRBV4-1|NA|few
CASSQFGTVPDTQYF
TGCGCCAGCAGCCAATTCGGGACCGTCCCAGATACGCAGTATTTT
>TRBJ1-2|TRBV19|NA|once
CASNEGGAQRGYTF
TGTGCCAGTAACGAGGGGGGGGCGCAACGAGGCTACACCTTC
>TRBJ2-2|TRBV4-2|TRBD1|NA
CASSQGRWDRVNTGELFF
TGTGCCAGCAGCCAAGGCCGGTGGGACAGGGTTAACACCGGGGAGCTGTTTTTT
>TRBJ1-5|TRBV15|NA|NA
CATSRDRGNQPQHF
TGTGCCACCAGCAGAGATAGGGGGAATCAGCCCCAGCATTTT
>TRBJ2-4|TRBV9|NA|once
CASSVDGGGNIQYF
TGTGCCAGCAGCGTAGACGGCGGTGGAAACATTCAGTACTTC
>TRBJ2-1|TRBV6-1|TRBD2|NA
CASSEASGGRVYEQFF
TGTGCCAGCAGTGAGGCTAGCGGGGGAAGAGTCTATGAGCAGTTCTTC
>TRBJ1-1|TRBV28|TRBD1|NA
CASSPAGQASAFF
TGTGCCAGCAGCCCGGCAGGACAGGCCTCGGCTTTCTTT
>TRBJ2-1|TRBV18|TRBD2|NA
CASSPSWVSGSENEQFF
TGTGCCAGCTCACCATCCTGGGTTAGCGGGAGTGAAAATGAGCAGTTCTTC
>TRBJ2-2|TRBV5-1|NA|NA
CASSTGNTGELFF
TGCGCCAGCTCGACAGGGAACACCGGGGAGCTGTTTTTT
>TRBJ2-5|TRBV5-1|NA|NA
CASSLRPEGGETQYF
TGCGCCAGCAGCCTGAGACCGGAGGGGGGCGAGACCCAGTACTTC
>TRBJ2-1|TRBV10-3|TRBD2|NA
CAIEAGAGDEQFF
TGTGCCATCGAGGCGGGAGCGGGGGATGAGCAGTTCTTC
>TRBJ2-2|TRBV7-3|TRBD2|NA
CASSLLTGGTGELFF
TGTGCCAGCAGCTTACTAACGGGAGGAACCGGGGAGCTGTTTTTT
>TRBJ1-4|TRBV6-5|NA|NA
CASSYRRGPNEKLFF
TGTGCCAGCAGTTACCGGCGGGGCCCTAATGAAAAACTGTTTTTT
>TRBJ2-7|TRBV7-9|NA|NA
CASSMTGTYEQYF
TGTGCCAGCAGCATGACAGGAACCTACGAGCAGTACTTC
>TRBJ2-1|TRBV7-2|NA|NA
CASSRTGTDNEQFF
TGTGCCAGCAGCCGTACCGGGACTGACAATGAGCAGTTCTTC
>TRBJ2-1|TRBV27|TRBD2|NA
CASSLTQRGSYNEQFF
TGTGCCAGCAGTTTAACGCAGCGGGGCTCCTACAATGAGCAGTTCTTC
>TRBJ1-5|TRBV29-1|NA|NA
CSVATGRYQPQHF
TGCAGCGTTGCGACAGGCCGCTATCAGCCCCAGCATTTT
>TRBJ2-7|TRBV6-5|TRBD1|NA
CASSSIGTGTYEQYF
TGTGCCAGCAGTTCGATTGGGACAGGAACCTACGAGCAGTACTTC